This T cell receptor (beta chain) was documented in a study of T cells in Graves' hyperthyroidism and ophthalmopathy. Regions amplified from RNA transcripts were the TCR beta CDR3 regions. A set of HTBI primers served as the primers for a first-round RT-PCR of the TCR CDR3. TCRdb passed the multiplex PCR reads through MiXCR, listing each CDR3 protein once. The data show under 550,000 distinct CDR3 sequences, with about 20% seen just once and over 45% held by the top ten. This clonotype was detected ten times or more. Antigen specificity is unknown. Exclusion of patients followed from uncontrolled infection, other autoimmune disease, pregnancy or lactation. Isolation of PBMCs was performed on around 10 ml fresh peripheral blood. V dropped 3 bases and J dropped 8; count of bases not matched to a gene: 16. Per germline, CDR1 LGHDT and CDR2 YNNKEL (reference sequence). This CDR3 has 17 residues. Study observations and caveats: Blood also showed most of the thyroid clonotypes that were expanded above 0.001.

This sequence was found in a man aged 40-49 years with Graves' ophthalmopathy. The sample taken for sequencing was blood. This sequence joins TRBV3-1 and TRBJ2-3; 8 bases match TRBD1. As DNA, the CDR3 is TGTGCCAGCAGCCACCCCAGGGGGCGGGACGTCTTCCTTACGCAGTATTTT. It encodes CASSHPRGRDVFLTQYF.